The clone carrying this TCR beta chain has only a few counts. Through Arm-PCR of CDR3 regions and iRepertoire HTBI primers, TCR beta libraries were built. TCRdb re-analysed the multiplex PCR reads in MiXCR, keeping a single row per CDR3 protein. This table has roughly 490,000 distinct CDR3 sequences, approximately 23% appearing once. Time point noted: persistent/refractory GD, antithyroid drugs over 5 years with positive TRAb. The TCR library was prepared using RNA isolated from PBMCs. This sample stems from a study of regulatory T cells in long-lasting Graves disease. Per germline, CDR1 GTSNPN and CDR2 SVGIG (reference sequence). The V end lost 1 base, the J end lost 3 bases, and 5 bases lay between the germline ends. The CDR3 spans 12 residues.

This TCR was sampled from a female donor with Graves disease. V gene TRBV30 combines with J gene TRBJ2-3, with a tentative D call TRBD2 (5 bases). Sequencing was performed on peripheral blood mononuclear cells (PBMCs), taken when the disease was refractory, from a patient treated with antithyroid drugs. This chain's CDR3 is CAWSAGTDTQYF. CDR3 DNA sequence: TGTGCCTGGAGTGCGGGAACAGATACGCAGTATTTT.